The 18 T cell receptor beta chains presented below share a single source sample, sequenced in a study of blood T cell repertoires in COVID-19. Produced via immunoSEQ multiplex PCR; TCRdb's table is partial and in-frame only. The sample carries roughly 70,000 clones, approximately 90% recorded once. The sequenced sample was peripheral blood. The receptor set was obtained from a woman over 75 with active COVID-19.

This chain's CDR3 is CASSPGTGYGYTF. The CDR3, as DNA: TGTGCCAGCAGCCCCGGGACAGGCTATGGCTACACCTTC. The genes are TRBV6-5 and TRBJ1-2; 8 nucleotides agree with TRBD1. This CDR3 is built from 13 residues. Germline CDR1 and CDR2: MNHEY and SVGAGI. Trimming cost V 6 bases and J 4 bases; bases outside gene matches: 4.

The chain joins TRBV7-6 to TRBJ2-3, with D maybe TRBD1 (6 bases). Germline V gene data show CDR1 as SGHVS and CDR2 as FNYEAQ. The CDR3 is made up of 15 amino acids. Between the trimmed V and J ends, which lost 1 base and 2 bases, there was a span of 10 bases. The CDR3 protein is CASSLGQANTDTQYF. DNA of the CDR3: TGTGCCAGCAGCTTAGGACAGGCGAACACAGATACGCAGTATTTT.

The chain links TRBV2 to TRBJ1-2, with 9 bases that match TRBD1. This CDR3 region has 18 residues. V shed 2 bases and J 7 bases; nucleotides not matched to a gene: 17. In germline, CDR1 is SNHLY, CDR2 FYNNEI. The CDR3 nucleotides are TGTGCCAGCAGTGAAAGAGGAACAGGGGGCACGTATTCCGGTGGCTACACCTTC. As protein: CASSERGTGGTYSGGYTF.

V is TRBV6-2 or TRBV6-3 and J is TRBJ2-1, with D possibly TRBD2 on 5 matching bases. Germline lookup yields CDR1 MNHEY and CDR2 SVGEGT. The CDR3 has 13 amino acids. Trimming took 2 bases from V and 3 from J, leaving 5 bases between them. The CDR3 DNA follows: TGTGCCAGCAGTTACGACTACTACAATGAGCAGTTCTTC. Translating gives CASSYDYYNEQFF.

This chain links TRBV28 with TRBJ2-7; 7 bases are a match to TRBD1. The CDR3 loop spans 14 amino acids. V was pared by 5 bases and J by 6 bases, with 10 bases of the junction left unmatched. The germline V gene has CDR1 MDHEN and CDR2 SYDVKM. The CDR3 reads CASSIGGQILEQYF. DNA of the CDR3: TGTGCCAGCAGTATAGGGGGACAGATTCTCGAGCAGTACTTC.

The rearrangement links TRBV7-9 to TRBJ1-4, with D maybe TRBD1 (5 bases). V was clipped by 5 bases and J by 5 bases, with 12 bases between them. This CDR3 spans 14 amino acids. Per the germline V gene, CDR1 is SEHNR and CDR2 is FQNEAQ (reference sequence). The CDR3 protein is CASSRDLLNEKLFF. The CDR3 nucleotides read TGTGCCAGCAGCAGGGACTTGCTGAATGAAAAACTGTTTTTT.

This chain joins TRBV5-1 and TRBJ1-2; D gene uncertain. The CDR3 contains 14 residues. Trimming stripped 0 bases from V and 5 bases from J, with 11 bases between. CDR1 and CDR2 (germline): SGHRS, YFSETQ. CDR3 sequence: CASSLEGGFYGYTF. In DNA form, the CDR3 reads TGCGCCAGCAGCTTGGAAGGAGGGTTTTATGGCTACACCTTC.

The chain uses TRBV19 and TRBJ1-4; D uncertain. Trimming pared 3 bases from V and 8 bases from J, leaving 13 bases between. The CDR3 has 14 amino acids. The germline CDR1 and CDR2 sequences are LNHDA and SQIVND (reference sequence). The CDR3 spells CASSMEGSREKLFF. The DNA for the CDR3 is TGTGCCAGTAGTATGGAGGGAAGTCGGGAAAAACTGTTTTTT. The full variable domain, in which reference TRBV19 and TRBJ1-4 provide the parts outside the CDR3, is DGGITQSPKYLFRKEGQNVTLSCEQNLNHDAMYWYRQDPGQGLRLIYYSQIVNDFQKGDIAEGYSVSREKKESFPLTVTSAQKNPTAFYLCASSMEGSREKLFFGSGTQLSVL.

The chain carries TRBV29-1 and TRBJ2-7, with TRBD1 as a possible D gene (5 bases). V lost 4 bases to trimming and J lost 2 bases, with 9 bases between them. Germline CDR1 and CDR2: SQVTM and ANQGSEA. The CDR3 is 12 residues long. The CDR3 reads CSVGRAPYEQYF. In DNA, the CDR3 is TGCAGCGTTGGCAGGGCCCCCTACGAGCAGTACTTC.

The V gene is TRBV10-3, the J gene TRBJ1-5; the match to TRBD1 covers 8 bases. V dropped 10 bases and J dropped 0; count of bases not matched to a gene: 17. CDR1 ENHRY and CDR2 SYGVKD come from the germline V gene. The CDR3 loop spans 18 amino acids. The CDR3 region is CATKGQEGPTYSNQPQHF. The CDR3 DNA sequence: TGTGCCACCAAGGGACAGGAGGGACCAACGTATAGCAATCAGCCCCAGCATTTT.

The V and J genes are TRBV6-5 and TRBJ2-7; the match to TRBD2 covers 7 bases. V was pared by 7 bases and J by 3 bases, with 12 bases of the junction left unmatched. CDR3 length: 15 amino acids. Germline CDR1 is MNHEY and CDR2 is SVGAGI. This CDR3 reads CASMFGLGRGYEQYF. For the CDR3, the DNA is TGTGCCAGCATGTTTGGGTTGGGGAGGGGCTACGAGCAGTACTTC.

This rearrangement joins TRBV7-9 to TRBJ1-5; 11 bases are a match to TRBD1. The trim removed 3 bases at V and 6 bases at J, leaving 7 bases unmatched. CDR3 size: 16 residues. In germline, CDR1 is SEHNR, CDR2 FQNEAQ (reference sequence). The CDR3 sequence: CASSFSGTGGSQPQHF. CDR3 nucleotide sequence: TGTGCCAGCAGCTTTTCCGGGACAGGGGGAAGTCAGCCCCAGCATTTT.

The chain uses TRBV23-1 and TRBJ2-1; 15 bases map to TRBD2. TRBV23-1 is given ORF status, its function remaining uncertain. V was pared by 5 bases and J by 4 bases, with 6 bases of the junction left unmatched. This CDR3 is 17 amino acids long. The CDR3 loop is CASSSRTSGRGYNEQFF. DNA of the CDR3: TGCGCCAGCAGTTCCCGGACTAGCGGGAGGGGTTACAATGAGCAGTTCTTC.

This chain joins TRBV27 and TRBJ2-1; 7 nucleotides align to TRBD2. The germline V gene has CDR1 MNHEY and CDR2 SMNVEV (reference sequence). After removal of 5 bases from V and 2 bases from J, the junction contained 6 bases not matched to a gene. This CDR3 comprises 15 residues. In nucleotides, the CDR3 is TGTGCCAGCAGTACCGTAAGCGGGGCCTACAATGAGCAGTTCTTC. Residues: CASSTVSGAYNEQFF.

The chain combines TRBV5-4 with TRBJ1-3; D is perhaps TRBD1 (5 bases). Germline V gene sequence: CDR1 SGHNT, CDR2 YYREEE (reference sequence). Trimming took off 2 bases at V and 7 bases at J, with 7 bases between the two ends. This CDR3 contains 12 residues. CDR3 sequence (DNA): TGTGCCAGCAGCTTTGGGGCTAACACCATATATTTT. Its protein is CASSFGANTIYF.

The rearrangement links TRBV27 to TRBJ1-1; 8 bases fit TRBD1. Per the germline V gene, CDR1 is MNHEY and CDR2 is SMNVEV (reference sequence). The CDR3 runs 15 residues. Trimming took 5 bases from V and 7 from J; bases not matched to a gene: 12. This CDR3 is CASSRGPRGRFEAFF. In DNA form, the CDR3 reads TGTGCCAGCAGTAGGGGGCCCAGGGGGCGTTTTGAAGCTTTCTTT.

V gene TRBV7-2 combines with J gene TRBJ2-7; possible D gene TRBD2, 6 bases. The germline V gene has CDR1 SGHTA and CDR2 FQGNSA. Trimming cost V 1 base and J 6 bases, with 19 bases left between them. The CDR3 spans 16 residues. CDR3 nucleotides: TGTGCCAGCAGCTTAGAGTTGGGACTGGGTAGTGCCGAGCAGTACTTC. This encodes CASSLELGLGSAEQYF.

This chain joins TRBV19 and TRBJ2-5, with TRBD2 matching over 12 bases. The J segment lost 5 bases and the V segment lost 4 bases, leaving 2 bases of the junction unmatched. This CDR3 has 14 residues. Germline lookup yields CDR1 LNHDA and CDR2 SQIVND (reference sequence). The CDR3 is CASSKTSGGETQYF. CDR3 DNA sequence: TGTGCCAGTAGTAAGACTAGCGGGGGTGAGACCCAGTACTTC.